This T cell receptor beta chain was found in a study of human T cells and chemical hapten exposure. This clonotype was seen a handful of times. Its cognate antigen is unknown. Overall study findings and caveats: Compared to controls, expanded TCRs made significantly more large clusters of similar CDR3s.

Sample time point: patch test 2, 6 weeks after DPC sensitization. Treatment reported: therapeutic diphenylcyclopropenone sensitization with weekly scalp DPC. Using its own MiXCR run on the RACE reads, TCRdb lists one record per CDR3 protein. In the table there are some 54,000 distinct CDR3 sequences, about a tenth of which are singletons. This TCR came from a woman aged 50 to 60 with alopecia areata. Some clones in this sample may be carry-over from other donors' samples. The material sequenced was whole blood, taken in connection with sensitization to the hapten diphenylcyclopropenone (DPC).

CDR3 in amino acids: CASSPGRGKDTEAFF. CDR3 DNA: TGTGCCAGCAGTCCGGGGAGGGGGAAGGACACTGAAGCTTTCTTT. V usage is TRBV27 and J usage is TRBJ1-1; perhaps TRBD1 as D (6 bases). Germline V lookup: CDR1 MNHEY, CDR2 SMNVEV (reference sequence). Trimming shortened V by 5 bases and J by 3 bases, and 16 bases separated the two germline ends. This CDR3 has 15 amino acids.